This T cell receptor (beta chain) is from a study of blood T cell repertoires in COVID-19. Germline V CDR1 and CDR2: MNHEY, SVGAGI. The CDR3 is 13 amino acids. Trimming took off 10 bases at V and 6 bases at J, with 17 bases between the two ends. TCRdb keeps only in-frame clones here, not all; method: immunoSEQ multiplex PCR. The repertoire holds approximately 290,000 clones, 80% to 90% seen once, with roughly 4% in the top ten. Two negative PCRs, clearance, or symptom resolution characterized the recovered Cohort 3 donors. The source is a woman aged 25 to 39 who had recovered from COVID-19. The sequenced sample consisted of PBMCs or T cells enriched from blood (not recorded which). The chain has TRBV6-5 and TRBJ2-3, with no clear D. The CDR3 here is CATRHSNTDTQYF. CDR3 DNA sequence: TGTGCCACTCGACATTCAAACACGGATACGCAGTATTTT.